The 9 T cell receptor beta chains reported below all come from one sample, sequenced in a study of blood T cells in healthy people across ages. Then a second PCR, running about 7 to 11 cycles, was carried out with a sample-barcoded 5' primer and a J-beta primer mix. TCRdb re-called the 5' RACE reads through MiXCR, storing one row per CDR3 protein. The profile shows over a million distinct CDR3 sequences, 59% of them singletons. What was sequenced was blood. The receptors stem from a man younger than 30 in good health.

The chain links TRBV20-1 to TRBJ1-5; 7 nucleotides line up with TRBD1. This CDR3 comprises 17 residues. V dropped 4 bases and J dropped 0; count of bases not matched to a gene: 12. CDR1 is DFQATT and CDR2 is SNEGSKA in the germline V gene (reference sequence). The CDR3 protein is CSATTHRGQYSNQPQHF. DNA for the CDR3: TGCAGTGCTACCACCCACAGGGGACAATATAGCAATCAGCCCCAGCATTTT.

This clonotype was detected only a few times. This chain connects TRBV10-3 to TRBJ2-5; 7 bases align to TRBD1. In germline, CDR1 is ENHRY, CDR2 SYGVKD. V shed 5 bases and J 0 bases; nucleotides not matched to a gene: 3. CDR3 length: 14 amino acids. CDR3 coding DNA: TGTGCCATCAGTAAGGACAGGAACCAAGAGACCCAGTACTTC. Amino acids: CAISKDRNQETQYF.

The rearrangement links TRBV29-1 to TRBJ2-5, with unresolved D. The J call may be incorrect, as the DNA end agrees better with TRBJ2-7. This CDR3 contains 13 residues. Per germline, CDR1 SQVTM and CDR2 ANQGSEA. In DNA, the CDR3 is TGCAGCGTCAAGTTCGACTTAGTCTACGAGCAGTACTTC. Translating it yields CSVKFDLVYEQYF.

The V gene is TRBV25-1, the J gene TRBJ2-7; 8 nucleotides align to TRBD1. Germline loops: CDR1 MGHDK, CDR2 SYGVNS. The CDR3 totals 13 residues. After removal of 11 bases from V and 0 bases from J, the junction contained 6 bases not matched to a gene. CDR3 bases: TGTGCCGTCGGGGACAGGAGCTCCTACGAGCAGTACTTC. It specifies CAVGDRSSYEQYF.

This clonotype was detected a few times. The chain is built from TRBV12-3 or TRBV12-4 and TRBJ2-6, with D possibly called TRBD1 or TRBD2 (6 bases each). This CDR3 contains 20 residues. Trimming shortened V by 6 bases and J by 0 bases, and 24 bases separated the two germline ends. The CDR3 is CASSPGAIRRVNSGANVLTF. For the CDR3, the DNA is TGTGCCAGCAGCCCAGGGGCCATAAGGAGGGTCAACTCTGGGGCCAACGTCCTGACTTTC.

The chain couples TRBV7-2 to TRBJ2-7, with 9 bases that match TRBD2. Trimming removed 5 bases from V and 4 bases from J; junction bases left unmatched: 12. The CDR3 runs to 16 residues. Germline CDR1 SGHTA, CDR2 FQGNSA. The CDR3 DNA reads TGTGCCAGCAGCCCAATCGGCGGAGCGGGGGGTTACGAGCAGTACTTC. Amino acid sequence: CASSPIGGAGGYEQYF.

This rearrangement joins TRBV6-5 to TRBJ1-1; unclear D gene. The CDR3 has 12 amino acids. Germline values: CDR1 MNHEY, CDR2 SVGAGI. The germline V and J ends were trimmed by 1 base and 5 bases, with 5 bases remaining between them. The CDR3 sequence: CASSYYGTEAFF. The DNA of the CDR3 is TGTGCCAGCAGTTACTATGGGACTGAAGCTTTCTTT.

The CDR3 here is CSARSGTSGYYEQFF. The DNA of the CDR3 is TGCAGTGCTAGGTCCGGGACTAGCGGGTATTATGAGCAGTTCTTC. This sequence joins TRBV20-1 and TRBJ2-1, with 12 bases fitting TRBD2. The J segment lost 8 bases and the V segment lost 3 bases, leaving 8 bases of the junction unmatched. Germline V gene lookup returns CDR1 DFQATT and CDR2 SNEGSKA (reference sequence). The CDR3 contains 15 residues.

The chain couples TRBV12-3 or TRBV12-4 to TRBJ2-6; 9 bases are shared with TRBD1. This CDR3 is built from 17 residues. V was clipped by 6 bases and J by 2 bases; unmatched bases: 8. The CDR3, as DNA: TGTGCCAGCAGCAGATTAGGACAGGGGACTGGGGCCAACGTCCTGACTTTC. Translating gives CASSRLGQGTGANVLTF.